Sequencing of this T cell receptor (beta chain) was carried out in a study of shared clonotypes between healthy human individuals. Looking at the study overall: With ages of 18 to 49, the donors were a couple of women and three men.

Repertoires were generated with immunoSEQ multiplex PCR, while TCRdb's copy carries only in-frame clones and drops some. Of 2 million to 3 million clones listed, 90% to 95% are singletons. The CDR3 sequence is 16 residues long. CDR1 and CDR2 (germline): SGDLS, YYNGEE. With V trimmed by 0 bases and J by 4 bases, 8 bases remained unmatched. The specimen sequenced was naive CD4+ T cells from PBMCs. The subset is: CD45RA+ positively selected. This clonotype originated in a man aged 18 to 29 in good health. Some clones in this sample may be carry-over from other donors' samples. This chain uses TRBV9 with TRBJ2-3, with 7 bases matching TRBD2. Here the CDR3 DNA reads TGTGCCAGCAGCGTAGGGGTAGCGGGTATGTCAGATACGCAGTATTTT. Translated: CASSVGVAGMSDTQYF.